The clone carrying this TCR beta chain was found many times. Its matching antigen is unknown. The CDR3 is 14 residues long. V was cut by 0 bases and J by 5 bases, with 13 bases left in between. Germline V gene sequence: CDR1 SQVTM, CDR2 ANQGSEA. TCRdb re-clonotyped the PCR reads through MiXCR. Here the sample spans 25,000 to 35,000 clones, 20% to 25% being singletons. This sample is drawn from a study of metastatic and nonmetastatic thyroid tumors. Findings and caveats of the study: Patients with malignant thyroid tumors reportedly had significantly higher TCR beta diversity than those with benign nodules, in blood and tumor.

Patients were all untreated before their thyroid surgery. The V call is TRBV29-1, the J call TRBJ1-2; D is unclear. Sequencing used blood. The receptor was isolated from a female donor with papillary thyroid cancer or a benign thyroid nodule (not recorded which). Some clones in this sample may be carry-over from other donors' samples. CDR3 sequence reads: CSVEETPSGYGYTF. The CDR3 DNA reads as TGCAGCGTTGAAGAAACCCCTAGTGGGTATGGCTACACCTTC.